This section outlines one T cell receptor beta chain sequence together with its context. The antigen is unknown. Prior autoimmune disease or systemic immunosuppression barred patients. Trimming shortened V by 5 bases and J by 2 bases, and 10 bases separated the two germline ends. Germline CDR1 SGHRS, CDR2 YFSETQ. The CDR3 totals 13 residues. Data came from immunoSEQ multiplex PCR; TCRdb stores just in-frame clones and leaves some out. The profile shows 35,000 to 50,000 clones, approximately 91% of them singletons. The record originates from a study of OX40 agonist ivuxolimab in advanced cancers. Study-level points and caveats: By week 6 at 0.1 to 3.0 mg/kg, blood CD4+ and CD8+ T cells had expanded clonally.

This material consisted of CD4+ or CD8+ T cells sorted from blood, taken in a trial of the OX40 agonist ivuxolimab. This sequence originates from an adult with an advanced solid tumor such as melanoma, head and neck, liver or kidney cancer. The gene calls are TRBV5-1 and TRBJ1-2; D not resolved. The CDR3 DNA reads TGCGCCAGCAGAGATGGGGTCAACTATGGCTACACCTTC. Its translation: CASRDGVNYGYTF.